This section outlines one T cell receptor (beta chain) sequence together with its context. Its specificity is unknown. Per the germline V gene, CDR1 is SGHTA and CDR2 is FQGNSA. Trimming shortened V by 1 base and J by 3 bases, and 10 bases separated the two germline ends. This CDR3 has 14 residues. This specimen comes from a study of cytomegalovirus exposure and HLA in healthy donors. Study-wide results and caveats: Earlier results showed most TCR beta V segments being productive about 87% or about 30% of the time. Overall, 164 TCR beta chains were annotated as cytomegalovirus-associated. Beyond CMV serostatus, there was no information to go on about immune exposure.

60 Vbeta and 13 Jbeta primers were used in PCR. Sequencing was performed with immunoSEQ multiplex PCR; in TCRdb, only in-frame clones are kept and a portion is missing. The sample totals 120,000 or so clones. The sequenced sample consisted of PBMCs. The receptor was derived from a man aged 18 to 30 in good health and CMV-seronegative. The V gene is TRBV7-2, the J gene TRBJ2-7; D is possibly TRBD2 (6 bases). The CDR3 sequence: CASSLGGAFYEQYF. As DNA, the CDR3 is TGTGCCAGCAGCTTAGGCGGGGCGTTCTACGAGCAGTACTTC.